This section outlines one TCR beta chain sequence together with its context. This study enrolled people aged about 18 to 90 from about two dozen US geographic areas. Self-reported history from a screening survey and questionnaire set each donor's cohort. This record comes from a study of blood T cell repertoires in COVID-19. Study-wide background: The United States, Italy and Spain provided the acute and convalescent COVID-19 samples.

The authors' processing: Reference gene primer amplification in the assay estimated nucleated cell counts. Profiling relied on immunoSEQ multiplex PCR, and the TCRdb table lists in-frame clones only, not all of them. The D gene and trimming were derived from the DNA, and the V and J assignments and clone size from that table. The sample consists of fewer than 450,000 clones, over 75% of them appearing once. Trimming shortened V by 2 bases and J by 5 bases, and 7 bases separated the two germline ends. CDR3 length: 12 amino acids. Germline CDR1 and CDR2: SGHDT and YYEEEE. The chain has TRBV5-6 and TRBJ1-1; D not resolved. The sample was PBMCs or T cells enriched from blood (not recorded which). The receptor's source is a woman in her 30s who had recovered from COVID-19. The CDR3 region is CASSFGDTEAFF. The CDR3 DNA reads TGTGCCAGCAGCTTCGGGGATACTGAAGCTTTCTTT.